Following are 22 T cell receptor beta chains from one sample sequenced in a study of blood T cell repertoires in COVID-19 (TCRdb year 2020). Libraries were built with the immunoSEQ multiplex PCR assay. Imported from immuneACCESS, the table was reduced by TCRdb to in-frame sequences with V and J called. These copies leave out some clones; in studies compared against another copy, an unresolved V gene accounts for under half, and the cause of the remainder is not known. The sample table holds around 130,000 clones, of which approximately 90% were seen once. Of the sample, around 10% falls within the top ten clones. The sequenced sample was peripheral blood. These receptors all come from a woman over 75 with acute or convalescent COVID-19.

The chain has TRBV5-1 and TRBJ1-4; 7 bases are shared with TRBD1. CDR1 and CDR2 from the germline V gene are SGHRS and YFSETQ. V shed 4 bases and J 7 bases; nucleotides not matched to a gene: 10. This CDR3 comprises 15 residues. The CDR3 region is CASSTAGQGGEKLFF. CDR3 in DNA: TGCGCCAGCAGCACGGCTGGCCAGGGGGGTGAAAAACTGTTTTTT.

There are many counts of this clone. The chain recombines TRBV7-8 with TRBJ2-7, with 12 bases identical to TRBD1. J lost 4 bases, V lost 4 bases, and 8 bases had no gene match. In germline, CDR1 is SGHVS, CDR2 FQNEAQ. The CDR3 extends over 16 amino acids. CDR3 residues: CASSSLKGQGAYEQYF. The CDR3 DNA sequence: TGTGCCAGCAGCTCTCTTAAGGGACAGGGGGCTTACGAGCAGTACTTC.

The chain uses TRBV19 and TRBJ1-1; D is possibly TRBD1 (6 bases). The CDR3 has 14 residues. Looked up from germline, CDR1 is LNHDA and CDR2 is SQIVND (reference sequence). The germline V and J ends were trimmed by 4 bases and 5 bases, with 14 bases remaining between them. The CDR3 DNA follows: TGTGCCAGTAGTACCGTGGCAGGGGAAACTGAAGCTTTCTTT. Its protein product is CASSTVAGETEAFF.

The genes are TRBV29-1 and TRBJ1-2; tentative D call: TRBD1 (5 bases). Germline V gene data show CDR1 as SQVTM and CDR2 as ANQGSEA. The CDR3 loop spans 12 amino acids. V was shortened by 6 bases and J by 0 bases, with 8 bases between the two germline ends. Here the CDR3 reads CSVTATNYGYTF. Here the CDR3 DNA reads TGCAGCGTGACAGCTACTAACTATGGCTACACCTTC.

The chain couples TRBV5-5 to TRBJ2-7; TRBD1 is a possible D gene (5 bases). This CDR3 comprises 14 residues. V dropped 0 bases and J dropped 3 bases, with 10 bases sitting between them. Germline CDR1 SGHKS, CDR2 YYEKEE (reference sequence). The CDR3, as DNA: TGTGCCAGCAGCTTGGCGGCAGGGAACTACGAGCAGTACTTC. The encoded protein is CASSLAAGNYEQYF. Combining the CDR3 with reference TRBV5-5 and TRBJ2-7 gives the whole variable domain DAGVTQSPTHLIKTRGQQVTLRCSPISGHKSVSWYQQVLGQGPQFIFQYYEKEERGRGNFPDRFSARQFPNYSSELNVNALLLGDSALYLCASSLAAGNYEQYFGPGTRLTVT.

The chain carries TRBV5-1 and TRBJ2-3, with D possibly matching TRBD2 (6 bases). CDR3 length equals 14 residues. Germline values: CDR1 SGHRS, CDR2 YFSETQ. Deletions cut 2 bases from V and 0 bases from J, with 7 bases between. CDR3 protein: CASSFGTSTDTQYF. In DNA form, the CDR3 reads TGCGCCAGCAGCTTTGGGACTAGCACAGATACGCAGTATTTT.

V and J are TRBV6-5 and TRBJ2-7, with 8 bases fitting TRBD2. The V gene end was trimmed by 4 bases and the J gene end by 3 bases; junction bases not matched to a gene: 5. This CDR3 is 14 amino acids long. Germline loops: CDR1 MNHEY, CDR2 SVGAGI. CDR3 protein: CASSSGTSHYEQYF. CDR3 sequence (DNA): TGTGCCAGCAGTTCCGGGACTAGTCACTACGAGCAGTACTTC.

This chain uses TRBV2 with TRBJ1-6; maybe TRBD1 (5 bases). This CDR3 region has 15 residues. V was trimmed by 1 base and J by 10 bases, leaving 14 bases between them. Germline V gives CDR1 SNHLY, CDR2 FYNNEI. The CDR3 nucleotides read TGTGCCAGCAGTGAAGAGCAGGGCGGAAGATCACCCCTCCACTTT. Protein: CASSEEQGGRSPLHF.

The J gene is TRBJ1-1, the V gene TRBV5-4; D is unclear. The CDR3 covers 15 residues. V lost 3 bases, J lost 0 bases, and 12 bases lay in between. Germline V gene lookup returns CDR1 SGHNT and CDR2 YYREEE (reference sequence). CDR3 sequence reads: CASSSSQKMNTEAFF. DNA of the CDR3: TGTGCCAGCAGCTCATCACAGAAAATGAACACTGAAGCTTTCTTT.

CDR3 coding DNA: TGTGCCAGCAGTTGGGGACAGGCGAGGGCTTTCTTT. Residues: CASSWGQARAFF. The chain joins TRBV28 to TRBJ1-1; 8 bases align to TRBD1. The CDR3 is made up of 12 amino acids. Germline V gene data show CDR1 as MDHEN and CDR2 as SYDVKM. V shed 4 bases, J shed 11 bases, and the junction held 6 bases outside the gene matches.

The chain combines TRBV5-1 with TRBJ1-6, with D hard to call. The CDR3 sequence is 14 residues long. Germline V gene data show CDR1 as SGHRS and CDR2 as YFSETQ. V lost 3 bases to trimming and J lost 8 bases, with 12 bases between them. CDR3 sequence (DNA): TGCGCCAGCAGCTCAACCGGGAGGGATTCACCCCTCCACTTT. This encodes CASSSTGRDSPLHF. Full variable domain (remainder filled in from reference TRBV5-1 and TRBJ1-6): KAGVTQTPRYLIKTRGQQVTLSCSPISGHRSVSWYQQTPGQGLQFLFEYFSETQRNKGNFPGRFSGRQFSNSRSEMNVSTLELGDSALYLCASSSTGRDSPLHFGNGTRLTVT.

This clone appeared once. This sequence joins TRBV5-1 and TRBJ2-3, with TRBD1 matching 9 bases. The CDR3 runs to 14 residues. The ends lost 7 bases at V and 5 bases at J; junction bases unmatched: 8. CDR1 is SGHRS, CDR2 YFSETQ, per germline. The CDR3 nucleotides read TGCGCCAGCCAACAGGGGGCGCGGGTAGATACGCAGTATTTT. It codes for CASQQGARVDTQYF. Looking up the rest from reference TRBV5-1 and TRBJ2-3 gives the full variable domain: KAGVTQTPRYLIKTRGQQVTLSCSPISGHRSVSWYQQTPGQGLQFLFEYFSETQRNKGNFPGRFSGRQFSNSRSEMNVSTLELGDSALYLCASQQGARVDTQYFGPGTRLTVL.

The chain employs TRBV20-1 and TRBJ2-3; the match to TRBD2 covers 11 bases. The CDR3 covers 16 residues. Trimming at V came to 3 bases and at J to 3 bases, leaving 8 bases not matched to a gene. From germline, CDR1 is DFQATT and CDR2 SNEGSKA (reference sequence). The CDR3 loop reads CSASPWASGGTDTQYF. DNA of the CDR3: TGCAGTGCTAGTCCTTGGGCTAGCGGGGGGACAGATACGCAGTATTTT.

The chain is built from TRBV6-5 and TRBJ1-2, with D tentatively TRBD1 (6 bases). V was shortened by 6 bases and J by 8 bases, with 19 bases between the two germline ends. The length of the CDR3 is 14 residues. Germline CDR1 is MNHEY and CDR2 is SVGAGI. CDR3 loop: CASSNEYGGRGYTF. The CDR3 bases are TGTGCCAGCAGCAATGAATACGGGGGGCGAGGCTACACCTTC.

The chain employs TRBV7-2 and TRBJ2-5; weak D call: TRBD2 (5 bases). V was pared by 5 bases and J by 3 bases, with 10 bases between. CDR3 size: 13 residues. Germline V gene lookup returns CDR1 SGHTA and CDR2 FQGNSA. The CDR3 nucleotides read TGTGCCAGCAGCCGAGGACTGAAAGAGACCCAGTACTTC. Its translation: CASSRGLKETQYF.

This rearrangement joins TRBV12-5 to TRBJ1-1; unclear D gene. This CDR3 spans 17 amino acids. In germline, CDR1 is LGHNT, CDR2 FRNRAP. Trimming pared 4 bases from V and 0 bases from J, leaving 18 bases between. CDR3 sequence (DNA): TGTGCTAGTGGTTCCTACCTCCGGGAGACAATGAACACTGAAGCTTTCTTT. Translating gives CASGSYLRETMNTEAFF. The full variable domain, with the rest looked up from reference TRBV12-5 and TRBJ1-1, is DARVTQTPRHKVTEMGQEVTMRCQPILGHNTVFWYRQTMMQGLELLAYFRNRAPLDDSGMPKDRFSAEMPDATLATLKIQPSEPRDSAVYFCASGSYLRETMNTEAFFGQGTRLTVV.

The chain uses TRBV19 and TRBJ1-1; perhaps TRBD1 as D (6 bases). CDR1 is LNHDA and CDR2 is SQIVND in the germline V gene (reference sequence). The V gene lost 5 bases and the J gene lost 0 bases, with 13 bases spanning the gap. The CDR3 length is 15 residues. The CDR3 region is CASSPNRAMNTEAFF. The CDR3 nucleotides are TGTGCCAGTAGTCCGAACAGGGCTATGAACACTGAAGCTTTCTTT.

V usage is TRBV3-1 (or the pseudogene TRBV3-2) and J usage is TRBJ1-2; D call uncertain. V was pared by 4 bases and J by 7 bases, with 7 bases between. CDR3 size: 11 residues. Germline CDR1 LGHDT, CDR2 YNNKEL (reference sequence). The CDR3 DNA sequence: TGTGCCAGCAGCCGCTCTAGTGGCTACACCTTC. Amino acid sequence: CASSRSSGYTF.

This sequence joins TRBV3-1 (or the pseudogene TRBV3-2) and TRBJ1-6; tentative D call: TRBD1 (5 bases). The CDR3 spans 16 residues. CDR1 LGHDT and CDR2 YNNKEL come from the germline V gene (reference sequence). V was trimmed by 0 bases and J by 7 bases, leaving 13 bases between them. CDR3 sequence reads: CASSQDFGAGNSPLHF. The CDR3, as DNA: TGTGCCAGCAGCCAAGATTTCGGGGCGGGAAATTCACCCCTCCACTTT.

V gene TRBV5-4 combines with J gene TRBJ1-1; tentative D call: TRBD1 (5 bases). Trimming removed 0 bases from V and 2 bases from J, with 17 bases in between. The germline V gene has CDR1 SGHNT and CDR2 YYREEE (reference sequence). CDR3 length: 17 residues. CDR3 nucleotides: TGTGCCAGCAGCTTGGGCGTTGGGGGAGGGAGAAACACTGAAGCTTTCTTT. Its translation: CASSLGVGGGRNTEAFF.

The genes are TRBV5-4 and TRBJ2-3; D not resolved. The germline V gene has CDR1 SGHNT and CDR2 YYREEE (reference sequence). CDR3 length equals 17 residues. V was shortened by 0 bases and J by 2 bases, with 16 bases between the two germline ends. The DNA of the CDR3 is TGTGCCAGCAGCTTGGGTATGAGTTCCTGGGCCACAGATACGCAGTATTTT. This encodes CASSLGMSSWATDTQYF.

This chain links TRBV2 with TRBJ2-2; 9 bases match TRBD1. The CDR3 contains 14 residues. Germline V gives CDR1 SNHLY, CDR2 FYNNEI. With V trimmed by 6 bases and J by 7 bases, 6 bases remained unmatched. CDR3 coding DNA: TGTGCCAGCAGGCCGGACAGGGGTCACGGGGAGCTGTTTTTT. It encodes CASRPDRGHGELFF.